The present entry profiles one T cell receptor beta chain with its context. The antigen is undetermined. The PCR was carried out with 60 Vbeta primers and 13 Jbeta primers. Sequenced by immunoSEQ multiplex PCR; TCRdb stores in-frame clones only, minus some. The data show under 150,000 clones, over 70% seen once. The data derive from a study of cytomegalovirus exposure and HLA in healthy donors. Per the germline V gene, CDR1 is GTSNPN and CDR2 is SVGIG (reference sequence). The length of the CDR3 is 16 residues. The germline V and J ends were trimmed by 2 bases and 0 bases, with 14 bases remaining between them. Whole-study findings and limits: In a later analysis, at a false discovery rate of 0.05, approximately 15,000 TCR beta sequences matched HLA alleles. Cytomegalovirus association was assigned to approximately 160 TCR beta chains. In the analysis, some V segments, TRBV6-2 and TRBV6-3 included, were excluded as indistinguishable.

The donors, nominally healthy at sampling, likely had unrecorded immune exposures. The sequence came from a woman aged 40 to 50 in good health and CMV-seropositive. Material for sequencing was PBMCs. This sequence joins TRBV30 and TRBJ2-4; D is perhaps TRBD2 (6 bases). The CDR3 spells CAWSPGQGLAKNIQYF. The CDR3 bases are TGTGCCTGGAGTCCCGGGCAGGGACTAGCCAAAAACATTCAGTACTTC.